Only a few counts were recorded for the clone carrying this T cell receptor beta chain. The sample originates from a study of CXCR3 chemokines and chemotherapy response in bladder cancer. Each CDR3 protein gets one entry after TCRdb re-called the PCR reads with MiXCR. The top ten clones hold 20% to 30% of a sample with about 13,000 distinct CDR3 sequences, around an eighth of them seen once. J was trimmed by 1 base and V by 9 bases; bases with no gene match: 12. Germline values: CDR1 SGHAT, CDR2 FQNNGV. The CDR3 has 15 amino acids. This clonotype originated in a human donor with bladder cancer that did not respond to neoadjuvant chemotherapy. The specimen was collected from a patient whose treatment included neoadjuvant chemotherapy. The chain employs TRBV11-2 and TRBJ2-7; 7 positions agree with TRBD2. As DNA, the CDR3 is TGTGCCAGTGAAGTGGGGGGGGAGGCTTCCTACGAGCAGTACTTC. It specifies CASEVGGEASYEQYF. Together with reference TRBV11-2 and TRBJ2-7, the CDR3 gives the full variable domain: EAGVAQSPRYKIIEKRQSVAFWCNPISGHATLYWYQQILGQGPKLLIQFQNNGVVDDSQLPKDRFSAERLKGVDSTLKIQPAKLEDSAVYLCASEVGGEASYEQYFGPGTRLTVT.